This T cell receptor (beta chain) was recovered during a study of T cell responses to AZD1222 COVID-19 vaccine (dated by TCRdb to about 2021). Concerning the study at large: Because spike-specific TCR depth and breadth did not differ between the two schedules, AZD1222 recipients who got a second dose at roughly 4 weeks were pooled with those who got a second dose at roughly 12 weeks. A total of under 250 trial participants underwent TCR sequencing, of whom approximately 200 had received two doses of AZD1222 and some 26 had received two doses of the MenACWY control vaccine. Trial participants were enrolled by age into subgroups of 18-55, 56-69 and 70-plus years, and around 140, 26 and 57 TCR-sequenced participants, respectively, were included in these subgroups. Summary of the overall study and its limitations: Only a handful of AZD1222 recipients were SARS-CoV-2 seropositive at baseline, limiting conclusions about previously exposed vaccinees. Vaccine-associated CD4 TCRs spanned the whole spike protein, with dominant responses in regions 160-218 and 743-854. The 56-69-year group was small, and its depth increase did not reach significance, likely because of low power. Participants were mostly white British, with more females than males. The authors suggested clonal diversity may have been underestimated. Nearly half of unique spike-specific TCRs reportedly recognized epitopes outside regions mutated in the B.1.351 and B.1.1.7 variants. Because no samples from the day 14 peak response were available, repertoires could be characterized only after the peak T cell response. A significant rise in spike-specific TCR breadth and depth was observed after two AZD1222 doses relative to day 0 and relative to MenACWY recipients.

The CDR3 regions of human TCRbeta chains were subjected to immunosequencing. On the authors' methods: Repertoire TCRs were checked for matches against a reference library of SARS-CoV-2-specific TCRs that had been generated using the MIRA antigen-specificity platform. Breadth was defined as the fraction of unique TCRs that were SARS-CoV-2-associated, and depth was defined as the fraction of total T cells that were SARS-CoV-2-associated. Each spike-specific TCR was assigned to its reactive spike region and to a CD4 or CD8 class using the MIRA data. Log10-transformed breadth and depth values were compared by one-way ANOVA with Sidak's multiple comparisons tests. TCRdb took over this immuneACCESS table, retaining in-frame rearrangements with V and J assigned. Such tables are incomplete; in checked studies, under half of the missing clones stem from an unresolved V gene, and the remainder is unexplained. That table gives V, J and clone size, and the DNA gave D and trimming. This sample comprises roughly 130,000 clones, 70% to 90% of them detected only once. Clones ranked in the top ten supply roughly 1.6% of the sample.

In the paper's terms, the time point label means: baseline before first vaccination. Vaccinee samples were obtained from the UK trials COV001 and COV002, which included a single-blind randomized controlled phase 2/3 trial of AZD1222 (ChAdOx1 nCoV-19) in healthy adults. Trial participant PBMC samples were collected at day 0 and day 28 after the second dose for TCRbeta chain sequencing. Comments on this clone: Its antigen has not been determined. No base qualities exist here, and no much larger clone lies one base off it.

The sequences come from peripheral blood, collected on day 0 of AZD1222 vaccination. This clonotype originated in an adult in good health.

The nucleotide sequence is given as TGTGCCAGCAGTATACAGGGGGGGTTCACCGGGGAGCTGTTTTTT. It translates to CASSIQGGFTGELFF. The rearrangement joined TRBV6-5 to TRBJ2-2, and possibly TRBD1, on 8 matching bases. Deletion took 5 bases off V and 4 bases off J, with a span of 14 bases between the germline ends. In the germline V gene, CDR1 corresponds to MNHEY and CDR2 to SVGAGI. The CDR3, cysteine through phenylalanine, is 15 amino acids long. Left in the record is the CDR3 DNA by itself, 45 bases read in frame from the first base.